This record covers a single T cell receptor (beta chain). V lost 0 bases and J lost 2, with 8 bases in between. Germline loops: CDR1 SGHDT, CDR2 YYEEEE. This CDR3 spans 15 amino acids. The data were taken from a study of T cells in Graves' hyperthyroidism and ophthalmopathy. Researchers amplified the TCR beta CDR3 regions from RNA transcripts. TCR CDR3 underwent first-round RT-PCR with the HTBI primer set. From the multiplex PCR reads, TCRdb called clonotypes with MiXCR, one entry per CDR3 protein. The sample has about 98,000 distinct CDR3 sequences, about 37% seen once. Source material: peripheral blood or thyroid tissue (not recorded which). This chain joins TRBV5-6 and TRBJ1-4; D gene unclear. The TCR originated in a woman in her twenties or thirties with Graves' hyperthyroidism. The CDR3 sequence: CASSLGASTNEKLFF. CDR3 DNA: TGTGCCAGCAGCTTGGGGGCCAGCACTAATGAAAAACTGTTTTTT.